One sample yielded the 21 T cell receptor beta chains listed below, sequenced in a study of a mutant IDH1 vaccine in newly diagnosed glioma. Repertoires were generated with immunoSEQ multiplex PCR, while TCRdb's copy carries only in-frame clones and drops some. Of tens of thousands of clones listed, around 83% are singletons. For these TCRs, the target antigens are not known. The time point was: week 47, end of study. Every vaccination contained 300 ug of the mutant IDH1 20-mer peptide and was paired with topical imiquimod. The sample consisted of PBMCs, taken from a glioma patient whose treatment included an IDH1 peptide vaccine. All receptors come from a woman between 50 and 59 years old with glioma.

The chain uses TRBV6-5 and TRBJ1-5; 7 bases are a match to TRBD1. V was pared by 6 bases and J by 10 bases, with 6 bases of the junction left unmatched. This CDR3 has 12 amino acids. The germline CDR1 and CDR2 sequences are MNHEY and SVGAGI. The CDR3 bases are TGTGCCAGCAGCTACACAGGGGAACCCCAGCATTTT. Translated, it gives CASSYTGEPQHF.

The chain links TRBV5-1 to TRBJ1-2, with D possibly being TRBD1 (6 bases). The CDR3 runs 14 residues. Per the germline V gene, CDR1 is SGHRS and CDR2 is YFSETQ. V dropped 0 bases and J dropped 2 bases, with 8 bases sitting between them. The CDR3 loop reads CASSLEGTNYGYTF. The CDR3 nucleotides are TGCGCCAGCAGCTTGGAAGGGACAAACTATGGCTACACCTTC.

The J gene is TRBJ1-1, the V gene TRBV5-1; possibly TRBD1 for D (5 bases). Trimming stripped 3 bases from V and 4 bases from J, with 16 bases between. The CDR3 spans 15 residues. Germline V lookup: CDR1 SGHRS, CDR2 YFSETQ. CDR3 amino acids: CASSSSGTVRTEAFF. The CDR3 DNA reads TGCGCCAGCAGCTCATCCGGGACTGTCCGCACTGAAGCTTTCTTT.

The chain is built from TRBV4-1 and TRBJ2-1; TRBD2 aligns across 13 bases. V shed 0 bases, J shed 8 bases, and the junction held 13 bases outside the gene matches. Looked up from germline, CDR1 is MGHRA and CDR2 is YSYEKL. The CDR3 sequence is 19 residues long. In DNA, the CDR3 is TGCGCCAGCAGCCAAGAGGGTGGGACTAGCGGGGCCCCAAAGGATGAGCAGTTCTTC. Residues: CASSQEGGTSGAPKDEQFF.

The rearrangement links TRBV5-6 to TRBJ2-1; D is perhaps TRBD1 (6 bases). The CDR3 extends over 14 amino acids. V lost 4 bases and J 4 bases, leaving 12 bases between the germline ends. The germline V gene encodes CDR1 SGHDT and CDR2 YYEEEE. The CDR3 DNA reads TGTGCCAGCAGCGACTCCGGGACATACAATGAGCAGTTCTTC. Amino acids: CASSDSGTYNEQFF.

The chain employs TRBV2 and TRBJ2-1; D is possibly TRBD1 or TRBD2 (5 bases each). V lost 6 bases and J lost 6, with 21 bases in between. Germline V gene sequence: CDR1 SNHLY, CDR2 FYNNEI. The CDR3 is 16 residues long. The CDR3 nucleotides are TGTGCCAGCAGCGTCACGGGGAGCAGGGTAGGCAATGAGCAGTTCTTC. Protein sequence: CASSVTGSRVGNEQFF.

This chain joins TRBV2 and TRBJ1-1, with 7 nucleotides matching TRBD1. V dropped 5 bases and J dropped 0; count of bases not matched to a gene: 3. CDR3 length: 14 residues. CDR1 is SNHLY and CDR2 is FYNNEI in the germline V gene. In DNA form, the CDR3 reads TGTGCCAGCAGTAGACAGGGTTTGAACACTGAAGCTTTCTTT. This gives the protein CASSRQGLNTEAFF.

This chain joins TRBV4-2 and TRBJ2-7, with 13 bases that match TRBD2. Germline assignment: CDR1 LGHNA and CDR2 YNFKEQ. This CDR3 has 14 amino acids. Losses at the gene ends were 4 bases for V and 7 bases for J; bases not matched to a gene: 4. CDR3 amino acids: CASSRGLAGAEQYF. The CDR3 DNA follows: TGTGCCAGCAGCCGAGGACTAGCGGGGGCAGAGCAGTACTTC.

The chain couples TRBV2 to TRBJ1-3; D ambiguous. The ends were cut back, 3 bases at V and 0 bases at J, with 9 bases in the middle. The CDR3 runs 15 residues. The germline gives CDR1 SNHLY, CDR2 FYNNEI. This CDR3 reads CASSEENTSGNTIYF. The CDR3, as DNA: TGTGCCAGCAGTGAGGAAAACACCTCTGGAAACACCATATATTTT.

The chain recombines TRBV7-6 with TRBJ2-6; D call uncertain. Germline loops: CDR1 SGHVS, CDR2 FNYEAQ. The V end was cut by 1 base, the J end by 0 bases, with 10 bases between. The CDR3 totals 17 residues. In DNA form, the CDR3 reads TGTGCCAGCAGCTTAGAGCGAAGGTACTCTGGGGCCAACGTCCTGACTTTC. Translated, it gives CASSLERRYSGANVLTF.

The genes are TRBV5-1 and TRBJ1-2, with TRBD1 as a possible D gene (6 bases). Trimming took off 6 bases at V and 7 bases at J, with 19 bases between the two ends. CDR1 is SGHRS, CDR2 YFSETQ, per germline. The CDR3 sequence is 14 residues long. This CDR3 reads CASTPAGGAAGYTF. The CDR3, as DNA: TGCGCCAGCACCCCCGCGGGGGGCGCCGCTGGCTACACCTTC.

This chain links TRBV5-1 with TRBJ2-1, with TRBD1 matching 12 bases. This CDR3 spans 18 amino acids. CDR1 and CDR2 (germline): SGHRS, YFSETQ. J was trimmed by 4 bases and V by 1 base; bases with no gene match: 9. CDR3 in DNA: TGCGCCAGCAGCTTGAATCGGGACAGGGGGCGCGTATACAATGAGCAGTTCTTC. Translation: CASSLNRDRGRVYNEQFF.

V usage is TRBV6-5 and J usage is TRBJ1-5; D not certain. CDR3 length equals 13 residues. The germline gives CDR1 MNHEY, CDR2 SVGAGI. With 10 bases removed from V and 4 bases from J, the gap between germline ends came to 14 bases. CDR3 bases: TGTGCCACTCGATATGACCGAAATCAGCCCCAGCATTTT. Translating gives CATRYDRNQPQHF.

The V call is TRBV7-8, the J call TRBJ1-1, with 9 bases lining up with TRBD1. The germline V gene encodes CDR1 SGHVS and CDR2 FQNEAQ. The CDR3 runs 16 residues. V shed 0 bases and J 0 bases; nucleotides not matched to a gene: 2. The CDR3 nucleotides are TGTGCCAGCAGCTTAGCGGGGGACAGGGTGAACACTGAAGCTTTCTTT. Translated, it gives CASSLAGDRVNTEAFF.

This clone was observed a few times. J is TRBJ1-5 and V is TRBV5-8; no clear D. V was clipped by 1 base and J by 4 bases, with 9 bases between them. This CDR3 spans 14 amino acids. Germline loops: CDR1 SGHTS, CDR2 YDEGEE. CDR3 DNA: TGTGCCAGCAGCTTGTGGGAGCTAAATCAGCCCCAGCATTTT. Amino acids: CASSLWELNQPQHF.

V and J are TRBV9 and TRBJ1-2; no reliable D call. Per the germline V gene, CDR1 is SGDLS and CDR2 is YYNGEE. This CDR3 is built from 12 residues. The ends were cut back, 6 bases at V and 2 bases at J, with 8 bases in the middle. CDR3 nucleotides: TGTGCCAGCAACGTGGAGAACTATGGCTACACCTTC. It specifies CASNVENYGYTF.

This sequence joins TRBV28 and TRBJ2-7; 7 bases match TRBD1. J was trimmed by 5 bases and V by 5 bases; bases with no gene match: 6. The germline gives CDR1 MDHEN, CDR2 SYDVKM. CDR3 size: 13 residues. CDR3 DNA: TGTGCCAGCAGTGCCGGGACAGCTAACGAGCAGTACTTC. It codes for CASSAGTANEQYF.

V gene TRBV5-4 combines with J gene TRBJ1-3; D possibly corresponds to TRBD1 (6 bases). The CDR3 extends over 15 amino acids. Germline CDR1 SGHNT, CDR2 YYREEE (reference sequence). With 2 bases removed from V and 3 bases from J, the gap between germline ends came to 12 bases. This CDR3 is CASSFKGVNGNTIYF. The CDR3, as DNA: TGTGCCAGCAGCTTTAAGGGGGTCAATGGAAACACCATATATTTT.

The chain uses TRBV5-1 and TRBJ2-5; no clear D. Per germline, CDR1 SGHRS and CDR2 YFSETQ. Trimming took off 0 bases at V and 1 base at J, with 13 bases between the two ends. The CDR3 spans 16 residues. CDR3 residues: CASSLAVGTAQETQYF. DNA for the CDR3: TGCGCCAGCAGCTTGGCGGTGGGAACGGCCCAAGAGACCCAGTACTTC.

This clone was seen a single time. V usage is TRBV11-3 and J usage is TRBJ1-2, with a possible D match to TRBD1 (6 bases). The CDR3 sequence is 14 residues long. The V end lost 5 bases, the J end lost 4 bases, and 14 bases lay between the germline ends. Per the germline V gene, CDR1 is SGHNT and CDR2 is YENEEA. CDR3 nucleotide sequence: TGTGCCAGCAGCCAGCGACAGGACTCCTATGGCTACACCTTC. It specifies CASSQRQDSYGYTF.

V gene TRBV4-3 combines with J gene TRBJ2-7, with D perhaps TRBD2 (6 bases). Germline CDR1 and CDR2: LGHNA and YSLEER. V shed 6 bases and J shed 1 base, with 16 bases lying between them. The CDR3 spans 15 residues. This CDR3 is CASSQWTTQSYEQYF. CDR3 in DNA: TGCGCCAGCAGTCAATGGACTACCCAATCCTACGAGCAGTACTTC.